This passage covers 27 T cell receptor beta chains from one sample sequenced in a study of blood T cell repertoires in COVID-19. TCRdb's table, derived via immunoSEQ multiplex PCR, lists solely in-frame clones and lacks some. The sample lists 160,000 or so clones; roughly four fifths were seen once. Source material: peripheral blood. The source of these receptors is a man in his 60s with active or convalescent COVID-19.

This clone appeared a single time. The CDR3 DNA sequence: TGTGCCAGTAGTATGGGCAGGGGGGAGCGGGAGCTGTTTTTT. Amino acids: CASSMGRGERELFF. This rearrangement joins TRBV19 to TRBJ2-2, with a possible D match to TRBD1 (7 bases). Germline V gives CDR1 LNHDA, CDR2 SQIVND (reference sequence). This CDR3 spans 14 amino acids. The V gene lost 3 bases and the J gene lost 9 bases, with 14 bases spanning the gap. Supplemented by reference TRBV19 and TRBJ2-2, the full variable domain reads DGGITQSPKYLFRKEGQNVTLSCEQNLNHDAMYWYRQDPGQGLRLIYYSQIVNDFQKGDIAEGYSVSREKKESFPLTVTSAQKNPTAFYLCASSMGRGERELFFGEGSRLTVL.

V and J are TRBV7-3 and TRBJ2-3; 9 nucleotides line up with TRBD2. The CDR3 totals 16 residues. J was trimmed by 3 bases and V by 0 bases; bases with no gene match: 4. Per germline, CDR1 SGHTA and CDR2 FQGTGA. The CDR3 nucleotides read TGTGCCAGCAGCTTAACTCCCCTAGCGGGGACAGATACGCAGTATTTT. Translated: CASSLTPLAGTDTQYF. Using reference TRBV7-3 and TRBJ2-3 for the parts outside the CDR3, the full variable domain is GAGVSQTPSNKVTEKGKYVELRCDPISGHTALYWYRQSLGQGPEFLIYFQGTGAADDSGLPNDRFFAVRPEGSVSTLKIQRTERGDSAVYLCASSLTPLAGTDTQYFGPGTRLTVL.

This clone was seen a few times. J is TRBJ2-1 and V is TRBV6-5, with D possibly TRBD1 on 6 matching bases. V shed 6 bases and J shed 8 bases, with 20 bases lying between them. The CDR3 runs to 15 residues. Germline V gene data show CDR1 as MNHEY and CDR2 as SVGAGI. This CDR3 is CASSPQGSGFDEQFF. In nucleotides, the CDR3 is TGTGCCAGCAGCCCCCAGGGGTCGGGTTTCGATGAGCAGTTCTTC.

The gene calls are TRBV28 and TRBJ1-1; D remains unclear. Per germline, CDR1 MDHEN and CDR2 SYDVKM. V was shortened by 5 bases and J by 4 bases, with 14 bases between the two germline ends. This CDR3 contains 14 residues. Here the CDR3 reads CASSPGNKGTEAFF. DNA for the CDR3: TGTGCCAGCAGTCCGGGAAATAAGGGCACTGAAGCTTTCTTT.

This chain uses TRBV19 with TRBJ1-6; TRBD1 matches 7 bases. Germline V gene data show CDR1 as LNHDA and CDR2 as SQIVND (reference sequence). The CDR3 length is 16 residues. V shed 5 bases and J 4 bases; nucleotides not matched to a gene: 8. CDR3 coding DNA: TGTGCCAGTAGTCCCGGAGACAGGGTGTATAATTCACCCCTCCACTTT. Translated: CASSPGDRVYNSPLHF.

The chain links TRBV4-1 to TRBJ2-7; weak D call: TRBD2 (6 bases). Germline CDR1 MGHRA, CDR2 YSYEKL. The CDR3 covers 15 residues. V was cut by 1 base and J by 5 bases, with 15 bases left in between. CDR3 residues: CASSQGDSRDHEQYF. The CDR3 DNA sequence: TGCGCCAGCAGCCAAGGGGACTCCCGGGATCACGAGCAGTACTTC.

The genes are TRBV6-2 or TRBV6-3 and TRBJ2-7; 8 nucleotides align to TRBD2. There are 14 residues in the CDR3. CDR1 is MNHEY and CDR2 is SVGEGT in the germline V gene. V lost 5 bases and J lost 2; bases outside the gene matches: 5. CDR3 nucleotides: TGTGCCAGCAGTCTCCGGGAGGGCCCCTACGAGCAGTACTTC. Amino acids: CASSLREGPYEQYF.

V and J are TRBV10-3 and TRBJ1-5; TRBD1 aligns across 9 bases. Looked up from germline, CDR1 is ENHRY and CDR2 is SYGVKD. This CDR3 comprises 14 residues. The junction had 5 bases not matched to a gene; V was cut back by 11 bases and J by 0 bases. This CDR3 is CASRTGDSNQPQHF. CDR3 nucleotide sequence: TGTGCCTCCCGGACAGGGGATAGCAATCAGCCCCAGCATTTT.

The chain recombines TRBV7-9 with TRBJ2-1, with a tentative D call TRBD1 (5 bases). V lost 1 base to trimming and J lost 8 bases, with 15 bases between them. The germline V gene encodes CDR1 SEHNR and CDR2 FQNEAQ (reference sequence). The CDR3 spans 15 residues. The CDR3 here is CASSLDARQFDEQFF. As DNA, the CDR3 is TGTGCCAGCAGCTTAGATGCTCGACAGTTCGATGAGCAGTTCTTC.

The gene calls are TRBV5-6 and TRBJ2-2, with TRBD1 identical over 9 bases. This CDR3 contains 15 residues. V lost 2 bases and J lost 3; bases outside the gene matches: 2. Germline loops: CDR1 SGHDT, CDR2 YYEEEE. The CDR3 region has the DNA TGTGCCAGCAGCTTAGGGACAGGGTACACCGGGGAGCTGTTTTTT. Translation: CASSLGTGYTGELFF.

The chain uses TRBV24-1 and TRBJ1-2, with 10 bases aligning to TRBD1. V gave up 4 bases and J gave up 6 bases; unmatched junction bases: 13. Germline V gene lookup returns CDR1 KGHDR and CDR2 SFDVKD. The CDR3 is 17 residues long. Here the CDR3 DNA reads TGTGCCACCAGTGACCCCGCGACAGGGGGCCTGATGAATGGCTACACCTTC. Translating it yields CATSDPATGGLMNGYTF.

The rearrangement links TRBV10-2 to TRBJ2-7; 12 nucleotides match TRBD2. The ends lost 0 bases at V and 5 bases at J; junction bases unmatched: 5. Looked up from germline, CDR1 is WSHSY and CDR2 is SAAADI. The CDR3 consists of 16 residues. CDR3 loop: CASSESRLAGAHEQYF. The CDR3 region has the DNA TGCGCCAGCAGTGAGTCGAGACTAGCGGGAGCCCACGAGCAGTACTTC.

V gene TRBV5-3 combines with J gene TRBJ1-3; no reliable D call. TRBV5-3 falls under the ORF class, with uncertain function. Trimming left V 4 bases short and J 0 bases short, with 20 bases between. The CDR3 runs 18 residues. CDR3 sequence: CARSRNAGRRSSGNTIYF. For the CDR3, the DNA is TGTGCCAGAAGCCGAAACGCCGGTCGCCGGAGCTCTGGAAACACCATATATTTT.

V usage is TRBV20-1 and J usage is TRBJ1-1, with D possibly being TRBD1 (6 bases). Germline loops: CDR1 DFQATT, CDR2 SNEGSKA (reference sequence). The CDR3 totals 10 residues. The DNA for the CDR3 is TGCGGCACGGCGGGCAGGGGTGCTTTCTTT. Translated, it gives CGTAGRGAFF.

The CDR3 nucleotides read TGTGCCAGCAGCTTCGCCAGGGTGAACACTGAAGCTTTCTTT. Protein sequence: CASSFARVNTEAFF. The V and J genes are TRBV5-4 and TRBJ1-1; D is perhaps TRBD1 (5 bases). This CDR3 spans 14 amino acids. Trimming removed 2 bases from V and 0 bases from J, with 8 bases in between. Germline V gene sequence: CDR1 SGHNT, CDR2 YYREEE (reference sequence).

J is TRBJ2-5 and V is TRBV7-2, with D perhaps TRBD1 (5 bases). The CDR3 extends over 13 amino acids. Germline loops: CDR1 SGHTA, CDR2 FQGNSA. V dropped 2 bases and J dropped 5 bases, with 9 bases sitting between them. The CDR3 bases are TGTGCCAGCAGCTTACCCCCAGGGGAGACCCAGTACTTC. It codes for CASSLPPGETQYF.

The CDR3 DNA reads as TGCGCCAGCAGCTTGGCCTTTACTCGCTCTGGGGCCAACGTCCTGACTTTC. Amino acids: CASSLAFTRSGANVLTF. The chain combines TRBV5-1 with TRBJ2-6; D call uncertain. Germline-derived CDR1 and CDR2 are SGHRS and YFSETQ. This CDR3 is built from 17 residues. Trimming removed 0 bases from V and 0 bases from J, with 10 bases in between.

CDR3 in DNA: TGTGCCAGCAGCCCAGTAGACCGGAGAGAAGCTTTCTTT. Residues: CASSPVDRREAFF. This chain links TRBV3-1 (or the pseudogene TRBV3-2) with TRBJ1-1; D gene uncertain. This CDR3 comprises 13 residues. Trimming pared 4 bases from V and 8 bases from J, leaving 14 bases between. Germline assignment: CDR1 LGHDT and CDR2 YNNKEL (reference sequence).

The V call is TRBV9, the J call TRBJ2-6, with D maybe TRBD1 (5 bases). The CDR3 length is 16 residues. Germline assignment: CDR1 SGDLS and CDR2 YYNGEE. The germline V and J ends were trimmed by 0 bases and 2 bases, with 9 bases remaining between them. In DNA form, the CDR3 reads TGTGCCAGCAGCGTAGTTTTGGGGCCTGGGGCCAACGTCCTGACTTTC. It is translated as CASSVVLGPGANVLTF.

In this sample, this clone turned up once. The V gene is TRBV19, the J gene TRBJ1-5; weak D call: TRBD1 (6 bases). The CDR3 has 14 residues. CDR1 LNHDA and CDR2 SQIVND come from the germline V gene (reference sequence). The V gene lost 10 bases and the J gene lost 3 bases, with 16 bases spanning the gap. DNA of the CDR3: TGTGCCACCCGCTGGCAGGGGAACAATCAGCCCCAGCATTTT. Translating gives CATRWQGNNQPQHF. Looking up the rest from reference TRBV19 and TRBJ1-5 gives the full variable domain: DGGITQSPKYLFRKEGQNVTLSCEQNLNHDAMYWYRQDPGQGLRLIYYSQIVNDFQKGDIAEGYSVSREKKESFPLTVTSAQKNPTAFYLCATRWQGNNQPQHFGDGTRLSIL.

The chain carries TRBV15 and TRBJ1-4; tentatively, D is TRBD1 (6 bases). The CDR3 has 14 residues. CDR1 is LNHNV, CDR2 YYDKDF, per germline (reference sequence). V was clipped by 3 bases and J by 2 bases, with 7 bases between them. CDR3 amino acids: CATSRQGTNEKLFF. CDR3 bases: TGTGCCACCAGCAGGCAGGGGACTAATGAAAAACTGTTTTTT.

The table lists this clone with many counts. The rearrangement uses TRBV7-9 and TRBJ2-1; TRBD2 aligns across 14 bases. J was trimmed by 6 bases and V by 2 bases; bases with no gene match: 9. The CDR3 totals 18 residues. The germline CDR1 and CDR2 sequences are SEHNR and FQNEAQ (reference sequence). The CDR3 coding sequence is TGTGCCAGCAGCTTACCCTACAGACTAGCGGGAGGGACCAATGAGCAGTTCTTC. This translates into CASSLPYRLAGGTNEQFF.

This rearrangement joins TRBV7-9 to TRBJ2-4; 10 nucleotides match TRBD1. The junction had 7 bases not matched to a gene; V was cut back by 5 bases and J by 0 bases. This CDR3 comprises 17 residues. Germline loops: CDR1 SEHNR, CDR2 FQNEAQ (reference sequence). The CDR3 region has the DNA TGTGCCAGCAGCCCAACCGGGACAGGGGTAGCCAAAAACATTCAGTACTTC. This translates into CASSPTGTGVAKNIQYF.

CDR3 residues: CASSTRQGVNTEAFF. The DNA of the CDR3 is TGTGCCAGTAGTACTCGACAGGGAGTGAACACTGAAGCTTTCTTT. The chain joins TRBV19 to TRBJ1-1, with TRBD1 identical over 7 bases. V lost 4 bases and J lost 0; bases outside the gene matches: 5. The germline gives CDR1 LNHDA, CDR2 SQIVND (reference sequence). The CDR3 loop spans 15 amino acids.

This chain links TRBV7-9 with TRBJ1-5; perhaps TRBD1 as D (5 bases). CDR3 length: 15 residues. The germline V and J ends were trimmed by 1 base and 7 bases, with 14 bases remaining between them. The V gene's germline CDR1 is SEHNR and CDR2 FQNEAQ (reference sequence). CDR3 amino acids: CASSLGGGSWQPQHF. CDR3 sequence (DNA): TGTGCCAGCAGCTTAGGTGGGGGGAGTTGGCAGCCCCAGCATTTT.

The chain employs TRBV5-4 and TRBJ2-5, with 9 positions matching TRBD1. The CDR3 totals 16 residues. Germline CDR1 is SGHNT and CDR2 is YYREEE (reference sequence). The trim removed 4 bases at V and 0 bases at J, leaving 7 bases unmatched. As DNA, the CDR3 is TGTGCCAGCAGCCTCCGGGACAGGGATCACCAAGAGACCCAGTACTTC. It is translated as CASSLRDRDHQETQYF.

The table lists this clone with a few counts. The J gene is TRBJ1-2, the V gene TRBV18; 7 nucleotides agree with TRBD1. The V gene's germline CDR1 is KGHSH and CDR2 LQKENI. Trimming at V came to 3 bases and at J to 5 bases, leaving 9 bases not matched to a gene. The CDR3 covers 15 residues. CDR3 nucleotide sequence: TGTGCCAGCTCACCCCCAGAGGGGGCGGATTATGGCTACACCTTC. Protein sequence: CASSPPEGADYGYTF. The full variable domain, rest sourced from reference TRBV18 and TRBJ1-2, is NAGVMQNPRHLVRRRGQEARLRCSPMKGHSHVYWYRQLPEEGLKFMVYLQKENIIDESGMPKERFSAEFPKEGPSILRIQQVVRGDSAAYFCASSPPEGADYGYTFGSGTRLTVV.